The sequence of this T cell receptor (beta chain) was determined in a study of CD8+ T cells in alopecia areata. Study observations and caveats: The study found TCR sharing across patients less clear than in mice, possibly for HLA reasons. The study also sequences resident alphabeta T cells of normal skin in scalp samples.

Isolated RNA was reverse transcribed into cDNA used as the sequencing template. The method was immunoSEQ multiplex PCR; TCRdb's version includes in-frame clones alone and lacks a portion of them. Of roughly 140,000 clones in the sample, 62% are singletons; the top ten hold just over 35%. Sorting separated CD4+ and CD8+ T cells out of PBMCs. A note on this clone: Antigen: not known.

This CDR3 has 12 amino acids. Germline lookup yields CDR1 GTSNPN and CDR2 SVGIG (reference sequence). Trimming removed 5 bases from V and 8 bases from J; junction bases left unmatched: 5. This clonotype was sampled from a human donor in good health. The V call is TRBV30, the J call TRBJ1-5, with 8 bases lining up with TRBD1. The sequencing sample was made of CD8+ T cells sorted from blood. DNA of the CDR3: TGTGCCTGGGACAGGGGAGGGGAGCCCCAGCATTTT. It is translated as CAWDRGGEPQHF.